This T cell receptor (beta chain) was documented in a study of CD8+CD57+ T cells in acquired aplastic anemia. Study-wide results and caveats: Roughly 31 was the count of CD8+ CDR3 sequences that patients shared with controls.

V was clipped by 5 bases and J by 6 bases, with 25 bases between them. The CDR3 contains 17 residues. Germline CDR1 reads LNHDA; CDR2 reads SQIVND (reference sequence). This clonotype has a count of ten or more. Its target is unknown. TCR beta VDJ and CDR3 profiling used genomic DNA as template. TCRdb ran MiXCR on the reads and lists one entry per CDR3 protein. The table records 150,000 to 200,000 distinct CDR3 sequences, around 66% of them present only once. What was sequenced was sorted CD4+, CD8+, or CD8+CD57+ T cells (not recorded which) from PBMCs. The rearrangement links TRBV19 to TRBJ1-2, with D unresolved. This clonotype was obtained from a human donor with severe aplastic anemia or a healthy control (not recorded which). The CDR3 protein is CASSAPHRVLSSDGYTF. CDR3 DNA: TGTGCCAGTAGTGCGCCTCACCGGGTCCTCTCCTCGGATGGCTACACCTTC.